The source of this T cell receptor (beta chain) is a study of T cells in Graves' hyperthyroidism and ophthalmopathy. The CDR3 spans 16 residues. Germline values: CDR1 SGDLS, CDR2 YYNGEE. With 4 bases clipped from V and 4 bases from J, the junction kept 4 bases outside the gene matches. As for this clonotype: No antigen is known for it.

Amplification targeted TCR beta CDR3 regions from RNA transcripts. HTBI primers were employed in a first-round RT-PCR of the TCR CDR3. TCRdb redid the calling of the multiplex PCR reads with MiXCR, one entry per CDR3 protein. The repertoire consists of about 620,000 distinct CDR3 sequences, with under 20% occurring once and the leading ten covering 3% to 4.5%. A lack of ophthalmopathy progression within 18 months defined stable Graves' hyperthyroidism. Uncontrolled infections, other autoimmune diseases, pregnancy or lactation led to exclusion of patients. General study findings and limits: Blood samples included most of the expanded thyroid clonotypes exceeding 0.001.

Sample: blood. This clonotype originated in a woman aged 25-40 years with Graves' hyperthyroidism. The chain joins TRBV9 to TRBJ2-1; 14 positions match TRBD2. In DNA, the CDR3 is TGTGCCAGCAGCCCCCGGACTAGCGGGGGGTACAATGAGCAGTTCTTC. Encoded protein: CASSPRTSGGYNEQFF. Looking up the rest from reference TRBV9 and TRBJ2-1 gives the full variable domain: DSGVTQTPKHLITATGQRVTLRCSPRSGDLSVYWYQQSLDQGLQFLIQYYNGEERAKGNILERFSAQQFPDLHSELNLSSLELGDSALYFCASSPRTSGGYNEQFFGPGTRLTVL.